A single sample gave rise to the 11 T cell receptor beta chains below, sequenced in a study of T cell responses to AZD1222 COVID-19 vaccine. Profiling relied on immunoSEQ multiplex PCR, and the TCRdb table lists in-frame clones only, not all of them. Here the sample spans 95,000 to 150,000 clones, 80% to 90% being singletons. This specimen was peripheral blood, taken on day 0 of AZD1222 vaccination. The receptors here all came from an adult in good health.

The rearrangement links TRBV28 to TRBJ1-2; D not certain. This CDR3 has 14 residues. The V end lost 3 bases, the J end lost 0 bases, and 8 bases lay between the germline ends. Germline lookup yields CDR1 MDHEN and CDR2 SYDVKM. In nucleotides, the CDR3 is TGTGCCAGCAGTTTCACGGTGTCTAACTATGGCTACACCTTC. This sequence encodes CASSFTVSNYGYTF.

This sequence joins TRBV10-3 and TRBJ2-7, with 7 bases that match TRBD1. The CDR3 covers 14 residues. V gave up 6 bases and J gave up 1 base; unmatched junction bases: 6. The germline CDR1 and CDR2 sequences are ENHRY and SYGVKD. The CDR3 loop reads CAIRQGVVSYEQYF. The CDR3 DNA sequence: TGTGCCATCAGGCAGGGGGTAGTGTCCTACGAGCAGTACTTC.

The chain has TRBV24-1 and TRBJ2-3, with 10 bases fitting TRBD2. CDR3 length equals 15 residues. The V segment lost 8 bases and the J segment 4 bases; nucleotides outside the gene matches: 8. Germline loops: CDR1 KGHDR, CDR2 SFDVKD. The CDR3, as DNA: TGTGCCACCAACACCGAAGCGGGAGGGTCAGATACGCAGTATTTT. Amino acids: CATNTEAGGSDTQYF.

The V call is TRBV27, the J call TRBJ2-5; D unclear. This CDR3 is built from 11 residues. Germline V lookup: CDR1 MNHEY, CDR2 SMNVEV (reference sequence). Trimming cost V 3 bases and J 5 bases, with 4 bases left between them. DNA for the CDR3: TGTGCCAGCAGTTTGCGGGAGACCCAGTACTTC. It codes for CASSLRETQYF.

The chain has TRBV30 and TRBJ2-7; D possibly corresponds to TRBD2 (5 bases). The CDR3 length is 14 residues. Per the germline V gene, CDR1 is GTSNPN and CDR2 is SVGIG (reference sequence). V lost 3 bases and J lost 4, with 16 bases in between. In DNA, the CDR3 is TGTGCCTGGAGGACCGAGCGGAGAGGGTACGAGCAGTACTTC. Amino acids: CAWRTERRGYEQYF.

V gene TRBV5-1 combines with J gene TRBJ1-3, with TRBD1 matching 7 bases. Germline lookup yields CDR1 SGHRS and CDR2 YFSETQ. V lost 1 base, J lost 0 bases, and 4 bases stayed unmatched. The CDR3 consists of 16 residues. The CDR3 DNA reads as TGCGCCAGCAGCTTGAGCGGGACAGTCTCTGGAAACACCATATATTTT. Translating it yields CASSLSGTVSGNTIYF.

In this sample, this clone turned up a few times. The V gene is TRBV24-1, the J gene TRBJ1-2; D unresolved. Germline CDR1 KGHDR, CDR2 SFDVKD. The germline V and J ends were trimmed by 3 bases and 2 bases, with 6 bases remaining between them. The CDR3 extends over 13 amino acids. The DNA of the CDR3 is TGTGCCACCAGTGATGTAGGAAACTATGGCTACACCTTC. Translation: CATSDVGNYGYTF.

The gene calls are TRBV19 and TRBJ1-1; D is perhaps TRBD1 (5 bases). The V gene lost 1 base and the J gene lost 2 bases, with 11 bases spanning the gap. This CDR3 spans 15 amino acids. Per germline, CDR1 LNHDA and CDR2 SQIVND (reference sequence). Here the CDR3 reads CASSIAGRINTEAFF. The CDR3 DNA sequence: TGTGCCAGTAGTATAGCGGGACGGATAAACACTGAAGCTTTCTTT.

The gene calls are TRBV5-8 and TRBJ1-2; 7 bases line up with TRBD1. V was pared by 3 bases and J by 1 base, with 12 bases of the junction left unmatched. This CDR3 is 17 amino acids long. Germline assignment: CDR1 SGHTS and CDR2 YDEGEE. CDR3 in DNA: TGTGCCAGCAGCTCTGGGACAGCTAAGCTAGATAACTATGGCTACACCTTC. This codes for CASSSGTAKLDNYGYTF.

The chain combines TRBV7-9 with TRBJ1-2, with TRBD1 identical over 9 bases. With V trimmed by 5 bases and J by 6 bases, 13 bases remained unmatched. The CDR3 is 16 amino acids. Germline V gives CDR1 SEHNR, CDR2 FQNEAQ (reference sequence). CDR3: CASSHNSGTGFDGYTF. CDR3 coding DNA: TGTGCCAGCAGCCATAATTCGGGGACAGGGTTCGATGGCTACACCTTC.

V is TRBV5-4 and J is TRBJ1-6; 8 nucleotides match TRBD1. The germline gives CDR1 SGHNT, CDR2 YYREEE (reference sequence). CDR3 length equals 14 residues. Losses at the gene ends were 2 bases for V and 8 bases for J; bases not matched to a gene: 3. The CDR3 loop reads CASSLKTGDSPLHF. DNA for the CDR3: TGTGCCAGCAGCTTAAAGACAGGGGATTCACCCCTCCACTTT.